This passage covers 14 T cell receptor beta chains from one sample sequenced in a study of shared clonotypes between healthy human individuals. Method: immunoSEQ multiplex PCR; TCRdb's copy keeps in-frame clones and lacks some. The repertoire includes roughly 2.2 million clones, 93% of them detected once, and about 0.41% sits in the top ten. The sequencing sample was made of naive CD4+ T cells from PBMCs. Subset of the sample: CD45RA+ positively selected. The receptors were sampled from a man aged 18-30 years in good health. Some clones in this sample may be carry-over from other donors' samples.

The rearrangement uses TRBV5-1 and TRBJ2-5, with D maybe TRBD1 (5 bases). Germline assignment: CDR1 SGHRS and CDR2 YFSETQ. This CDR3 has 15 residues. V was clipped by 0 bases and J by 6 bases, with 15 bases between them. The CDR3 nucleotides are TGCGCCAGCAGCTTGGAGGACAATGGATCCAAGACCCAGTACTTC. Translated: CASSLEDNGSKTQYF.

The rearrangement joins TRBV11-2 to TRBJ2-1, with 12 bases matching TRBD2. After removal of 1 base from V and 4 bases from J, the junction contained 5 bases not matched to a gene. The CDR3 consists of 17 residues. Germline V lookup: CDR1 SGHAT, CDR2 FQNNGV. The chain's CDR3 is CASSLGTSGRMYNEQFF. The CDR3 DNA sequence: TGTGCCAGCAGCTTAGGTACTAGCGGGAGGATGTACAATGAGCAGTTCTTC.

This chain connects TRBV6-5 to TRBJ2-7, with 10 nucleotides matching TRBD2. The CDR3 has 12 amino acids. V trimming: 7 bases; J trimming: 5 bases; junction bases outside the gene matches: 2. Germline V gene sequence: CDR1 MNHEY, CDR2 SVGAGI. CDR3 bases: TGTGCCAGCACTAGCGGGAGACACGAGCAGTACTTC. Its translation is CASTSGRHEQYF.

The chain employs TRBV7-3 and TRBJ2-3; D not resolved. This CDR3 is built from 13 residues. V dropped 8 bases and J dropped 4 bases, with 13 bases sitting between them. Germline V gene data show CDR1 as SGHTA and CDR2 as FQGTGA. CDR3 loop: CASSQARADTQYF. The CDR3 DNA is TGTGCCAGCTCCCAGGCCCGGGCAGATACGCAGTATTTT.

The gene calls are TRBV7-2 and TRBJ2-1; 12 bases are a match to TRBD2. Germline CDR1 SGHTA, CDR2 FQGNSA. This CDR3 region has 17 residues. V lost 4 bases, J lost 9 bases, and 13 bases stayed unmatched. The DNA for the CDR3 is TGTGCCAGCAGCTATTCCCCTTCTAGCGGGAGGGCAGTTGAGCAGTTCTTC. Translation: CASSYSPSSGRAVEQFF.

Concerning this clone itself: The sample contains more than one DNA sequence encoding this CDR3. The J gene is TRBJ2-1, the V gene TRBV5-1; 12 nucleotides agree with TRBD2. Germline CDR1 reads SGHRS; CDR2 reads YFSETQ. This CDR3 has 16 residues. The ends lost 4 bases at V and 7 bases at J; junction bases unmatched: 9. DNA of the CDR3: TGCGCCAGCAGCCCTGGTGCAACTAGCGGGAGGAATGAGCAGTTCTTC. It encodes CASSPGATSGRNEQFF.

The rearrangement links TRBV15 to TRBJ1-4; D might be TRBD1 (6 bases). V lost 2 bases and J lost 7, with 17 bases in between. The CDR3 loop spans 16 amino acids. Germline values: CDR1 LNHNV, CDR2 YYDKDF (reference sequence). Here the CDR3 reads CATSRKNQGWVEKLFF. DNA of the CDR3: TGTGCCACCAGCAGAAAAAACCAGGGGTGGGTTGAAAAACTGTTTTTT.

This clone was detected only a few times. The chain carries TRBV28 and TRBJ1-5; no reliable D call. Germline V gene sequence: CDR1 MDHEN, CDR2 SYDVKM. CDR3 size: 11 residues. V was shortened by 5 bases and J by 8 bases, with 7 bases between the two germline ends. CDR3 loop: CASSQEEPQHF. CDR3 DNA: TGTGCCAGCAGTCAGGAGGAGCCCCAGCATTTT.

The chain is built from TRBV5-6 and TRBJ1-5, with D perhaps TRBD1 (5 bases). The CDR3 sequence is 15 residues long. V dropped 5 bases and J dropped 7 bases, with 19 bases sitting between them. CDR1 is SGHDT, CDR2 YYEEEE, per germline. The CDR3 loop is CASSFGTGWDQPQHF. CDR3 DNA: TGTGCCAGCAGTTTCGGGACGGGCTGGGACCAGCCCCAGCATTTT.

The chain is built from TRBV5-1 and TRBJ2-7; 9 bases are a match to TRBD2. The CDR3 extends over 15 amino acids. Trimming cost V 4 bases and J 2 bases; bases outside gene matches: 7. Germline CDR1 SGHRS, CDR2 YFSETQ. The CDR3 DNA sequence: TGCGCCAGCAGCCCCGCGGGAGGGTACCCCTACGAGCAGTACTTC. Its protein is CASSPAGGYPYEQYF.

This rearrangement joins TRBV5-1 to TRBJ2-5; D may be TRBD1 or TRBD2 (5 bases each). V lost 4 bases and J lost 2, with 15 bases in between. Germline-derived CDR1 and CDR2 are SGHRS and YFSETQ. The CDR3 runs 15 residues. CDR3 coding DNA: TGCGCCAGCAGCACCGTTGGGACGCCACAAGAGACCCAGTACTTC. Its translation: CASSTVGTPQETQYF. The full variable domain, with the rest looked up from reference TRBV5-1 and TRBJ2-5, is KAGVTQTPRYLIKTRGQQVTLSCSPISGHRSVSWYQQTPGQGLQFLFEYFSETQRNKGNFPGRFSGRQFSNSRSEMNVSTLELGDSALYLCASSTVGTPQETQYFGPGTRLLVL.

V gene TRBV7-9 combines with J gene TRBJ1-5; 11 bases agree with TRBD1. Unmatched junction bases numbered 6, after V lost 5 bases and J lost 6 bases. Germline V CDR1 and CDR2: SEHNR, FQNEAQ (reference sequence). The CDR3 length is 15 residues. The CDR3 is CASSTGTGGAQPQHF. The CDR3 region has the DNA TGTGCCAGCAGCACCGGGACAGGGGGGGCTCAGCCCCAGCATTTT. Using reference TRBV7-9 and TRBJ1-5 for the parts outside the CDR3, the full variable domain is DTGVSQNPRHKITKRGQNVTFRCDPISEHNRLYWYRQTLGQGPEFLTYFQNEAQLEKSRLLSDRFSAERPKGSFSTLEIQRTEQGDSAMYLCASSTGTGGAQPQHFGDGTRLSIL.

As to this clone: The same CDR3 can be traced to other DNA sequences in this sample. The chain recombines TRBV30 with TRBJ1-2; a possible D gene is TRBD1 (5 bases). CDR1 is GTSNPN and CDR2 is SVGIG in the germline V gene (reference sequence). The CDR3 consists of 12 residues. V gave up 0 bases and J gave up 8 bases, with 10 bases separating them. The CDR3 nucleotides read TGTGCCTGGAGTGTAAGGGGAGACGGCTACACCTTC. As protein: CAWSVRGDGYTF. Using reference TRBV30 and TRBJ1-2 for the parts outside the CDR3, the full variable domain is SQTIHQWPATLVQPVGSPLSLECTVEGTSNPNLYWYRQAAGRGLQLLFYSVGIGQISSEVPQNLSASRPQDRQFILSSKKLLLSDSGFYLCAWSVRGDGYTFGSGTRLTVV.

Of note for this clone: In the same sample, other DNA sequences code for this CDR3. V and J are TRBV5-1 and TRBJ2-5, with 7 bases identical to TRBD1. CDR1 SGHRS and CDR2 YFSETQ come from the germline V gene. The junction had 3 bases not matched to a gene; V was cut back by 4 bases and J by 3 bases. This CDR3 has 13 amino acids. CDR3 nucleotide sequence: TGCGCCAGCAGCCGTACAGGGGAAGAGACCCAGTACTTC. Translating it yields CASSRTGEETQYF.